A single sample is the source of the 24 T cell receptor beta chains below, sequenced in a study of blood T cell repertoires in COVID-19. The table came from immunoSEQ multiplex PCR; TCRdb's copy has only in-frame clones and leaves some out. The sample carries 150,000 to 200,000 clones, 65% to 85% recorded once. Sequenced input: PBMCs or T cells enriched from blood (not recorded which). The receptors stem from a middle-aged woman with acute COVID-19.

The CDR3 loop reads CASSRGQSSTDTQYF. In nucleotides, the CDR3 is TGTGCCAGCAGCAGGGGACAGAGTAGCACAGATACGCAGTATTTT. The chain carries TRBV5-4 and TRBJ2-3, with TRBD1 matching over 7 bases. The CDR3 spans 15 residues. In germline, CDR1 is SGHNT, CDR2 YYREEE (reference sequence). Trimming took 4 bases from V and 0 from J; bases not matched to a gene: 5.

The rearrangement links TRBV5-1 to TRBJ2-4; D is undetermined. With 0 bases removed from V and 0 bases from J, the gap between germline ends came to 10 bases. The CDR3 contains 16 residues. Germline CDR1 is SGHRS and CDR2 is YFSETQ. The CDR3 is CASSLDTDLAKNIQYF. The CDR3 region has the DNA TGCGCCAGCAGCTTGGATACAGATCTAGCCAAAAACATTCAGTACTTC.

The rearrangement uses TRBV29-1 and TRBJ2-1; 9 positions agree with TRBD2. After removal of 3 bases from V and 3 bases from J, the junction contained 12 bases not matched to a gene. CDR3 size: 17 residues. Germline V lookup: CDR1 SQVTM, CDR2 ANQGSEA. The CDR3 protein is CSVELLELAGNYNEQFF. In DNA form, the CDR3 reads TGCAGCGTTGAGTTGTTAGAACTAGCGGGCAACTACAATGAGCAGTTCTTC.

V gene TRBV7-9 combines with J gene TRBJ1-5; 7 nucleotides line up with TRBD1. Unmatched junction bases numbered 5, after V lost 3 bases and J lost 0 bases. Per the germline V gene, CDR1 is SEHNR and CDR2 is FQNEAQ (reference sequence). CDR3 size: 16 residues. CDR3 residues: CASSFGGGNSNQPQHF. DNA of the CDR3: TGTGCCAGCAGCTTCGGAGGGGGCAATAGCAATCAGCCCCAGCATTTT.

This clone was observed a handful of times. This rearrangement joins TRBV20-1 to TRBJ2-5, with TRBD1 as a possible D gene (6 bases). The CDR3 has 15 residues. Per germline, CDR1 DFQATT and CDR2 SNEGSKA (reference sequence). Trimming removed 3 bases at V and 6 bases at J, with 20 bases between. CDR3 residues: CSASSPGVALKTQYF. CDR3 bases: TGCAGTGCTAGTTCCCCAGGGGTCGCGTTAAAGACCCAGTACTTC.

The chain combines TRBV10-3 with TRBJ2-1; no clear D. The CDR3 totals 15 residues. Germline lookup yields CDR1 ENHRY and CDR2 SYGVKD. V gave up 7 bases and J gave up 1 base, with 14 bases separating them. The DNA for the CDR3 is TGTGCCATCACCTCAGCGTCCAATTCCTACAATGAGCAGTTCTTC. This sequence encodes CAITSASNSYNEQFF.

This chain's CDR3 is CASSSDTYTEAFF. For the CDR3, the DNA is TGTGCCAGCAGCTCCGACACCTACACTGAAGCTTTCTTT. The gene calls are TRBV7-3 and TRBJ1-1; D uncertain. The CDR3 contains 13 residues. Trimming cost V 4 bases and J 3 bases, with 9 bases left between them. CDR1 and CDR2 from the germline V gene are SGHTA and FQGTGA.

Comment on this clone: Other nucleotide sequences in the sample specify the same CDR3. The V gene is TRBV12-5, the J gene TRBJ1-1; D possibly corresponds to TRBD1 (5 bases). In germline, CDR1 is LGHNT, CDR2 FRNRAP. The CDR3 is made up of 13 amino acids. Trimming removed 1 base at V and 6 bases at J, with 9 bases between. This chain's CDR3 is CASGLGRGAEAFF. The DNA of the CDR3 is TGTGCTAGTGGTTTGGGAAGGGGCGCTGAAGCTTTCTTT.

V and J are TRBV29-1 and TRBJ2-1; 8 positions match TRBD2. The CDR3 sequence is 16 residues long. V lost 5 bases to trimming and J lost 3 bases; unmatched junction nucleotides: 12. Germline lookup yields CDR1 SQVTM and CDR2 ANQGSEA. The CDR3, as DNA: TGCAGCGTTCCAAGGAAGGGACTAGATGACTACAATGAGCAGTTCTTC. This gives the protein CSVPRKGLDDYNEQFF.

V usage is TRBV30 and J usage is TRBJ1-2; 7 nucleotides line up with TRBD1. Trimming at V came to 5 bases and at J to 2 bases, leaving 8 bases not matched to a gene. Per germline, CDR1 GTSNPN and CDR2 SVGIG (reference sequence). The CDR3 consists of 14 residues. The CDR3 bases are TGTGCCTGGCGACAGGGTTTGAGGAACTATGGCTACACCTTC. This codes for CAWRQGLRNYGYTF.

V usage is TRBV18 and J usage is TRBJ2-1; tentatively, D is TRBD2 (6 bases). The CDR3 is 16 amino acids. Trimming removed 4 bases from V and 2 bases from J, with 15 bases in between. Germline V gives CDR1 KGHSH, CDR2 LQKENI. The CDR3 is CASSRTGTSTYNEQFF. The CDR3 DNA sequence: TGTGCCAGCTCACGTACCGGGACTTCCACCTACAATGAGCAGTTCTTC.

The rearrangement uses TRBV19 and TRBJ2-7; D is perhaps TRBD2 (5 bases). This CDR3 is 12 amino acids long. CDR1 LNHDA and CDR2 SQIVND come from the germline V gene (reference sequence). Trimming pared 3 bases from V and 5 bases from J, leaving 8 bases between. CDR3 region: CASSMARDEQYF. The CDR3 region has the DNA TGTGCCAGTAGTATGGCGAGGGACGAGCAGTACTTC. The variable domain in full, with the rest retrieved from reference TRBV19 and TRBJ2-7, is DGGITQSPKYLFRKEGQNVTLSCEQNLNHDAMYWYRQDPGQGLRLIYYSQIVNDFQKGDIAEGYSVSREKKESFPLTVTSAQKNPTAFYLCASSMARDEQYFGPGTRLTVT.

This rearrangement joins TRBV19 to TRBJ2-2; 11 positions agree with TRBD2. This CDR3 is built from 18 residues. Trimming removed 5 bases from V and 1 base from J; junction bases left unmatched: 9. Germline values: CDR1 LNHDA, CDR2 SQIVND (reference sequence). The CDR3 reads CASSSSLLAGENTGELFF. As DNA, the CDR3 is TGTGCCAGTAGTTCATCATTACTAGCGGGAGAGAACACCGGGGAGCTGTTTTTT.

This clone was seen once. This chain connects TRBV5-1 to TRBJ1-2, with 7 bases fitting TRBD1. This CDR3 has 14 residues. V lost 0 bases to trimming and J lost 3 bases; unmatched junction nucleotides: 2. Germline loops: CDR1 SGHRS, CDR2 YFSETQ. The CDR3 nucleotides are TGCGCCAGCAGCTTGGAGGGGGCGGACTATGGCTACACCTTC. Protein product: CASSLEGADYGYTF.

The chain employs TRBV30 and TRBJ2-1, with 7 nucleotides matching TRBD2. CDR3 length: 16 amino acids. CDR1 and CDR2 from the germline V gene are GTSNPN and SVGIG (reference sequence). The ends lost 0 bases at V and 2 bases at J; junction bases unmatched: 7. The CDR3 nucleotides read TGTGCCTGGAGTGTATTAGGCGGGAGAACCTACAATGAGCAGTTCTTC. Its protein product is CAWSVLGGRTYNEQFF.

The chain carries TRBV19 and TRBJ2-2, with D possibly being TRBD2 (6 bases). The V end was cut by 1 base, the J end by 5 bases, with 14 bases between. This CDR3 contains 16 residues. From germline, CDR1 is LNHDA and CDR2 SQIVND (reference sequence). The CDR3 here is CASSIGGDSHTGELFF. CDR3 nucleotide sequence: TGTGCCAGTAGTATAGGCGGGGACTCTCATACCGGGGAGCTGTTTTTT.

The chain employs TRBV19 and TRBJ2-2, with TRBD2 as a possible D gene (5 bases). There are 15 residues in the CDR3. V was clipped by 1 base and J by 5 bases, with 11 bases between them. Germline CDR1 LNHDA, CDR2 SQIVND (reference sequence). Here the CDR3 DNA reads TGTGCCAGTAGTATAGGGACTCTCGGGACCGGGGAGCTGTTTTTT. Protein sequence: CASSIGTLGTGELFF. Full variable domain (outside the CDR3, taken from reference TRBV19 and TRBJ2-2): DGGITQSPKYLFRKEGQNVTLSCEQNLNHDAMYWYRQDPGQGLRLIYYSQIVNDFQKGDIAEGYSVSREKKESFPLTVTSAQKNPTAFYLCASSIGTLGTGELFFGEGSRLTVL.

This clone was counted between two and nine times. The CDR3 loop reads CASSGPGTGTDTQYF. The CDR3 nucleotides are TGTGCCAGCAGCGGACCCGGGACAGGAACAGATACGCAGTATTTT. The rearrangement links TRBV9 to TRBJ2-3; 8 bases align to TRBD1. J lost 3 bases, V lost 3 bases, and 6 bases had no gene match. The germline gives CDR1 SGDLS, CDR2 YYNGEE. This CDR3 region has 15 residues.

Comment on this clone: At one of its ends the junction is not consistent with the germline gene, which may arise from a read error. This rearrangement joins TRBV7-7 to TRBJ2-3, with D possibly TRBD2 on 6 matching bases. The CDR3 spans 15 residues. Germline loops: CDR1 SSHAT, CDR2 FNYEAQ (reference sequence). The chain's CDR3 is CASRPHSGLTDTQYF. CDR3 nucleotide sequence: TGTGCTAGCAGGCCGCATAGCGGTCTCACAGATACGCAGTATTTT. Supplemented by reference TRBV7-7 and TRBJ2-3, the full variable domain reads GAGVSQSPRYKVTKRGQDVTLRCDPISSHATLYWYQQALGQGPEFLTYFNYEAQPDKSGLPSDRFSAERPEGSISTLTIQRTEQRDSAMYRCASRPHSGLTDTQYFGPGTRLTVL.

The chain is built from TRBV5-6 and TRBJ1-1, with 8 bases that match TRBD1. This CDR3 is built from 15 residues. The germline CDR1 and CDR2 sequences are SGHDT and YYEEEE. The J segment lost 4 bases and the V segment lost 4 bases, leaving 9 bases of the junction unmatched. DNA of the CDR3: TGTGCCAGCAGCCCTGAGACAGGGGTTACCACTGAAGCTTTCTTT. Translation: CASSPETGVTTEAFF.

V and J are TRBV5-1 and TRBJ2-1; TRBD1 might be the D (5 bases). The germline V and J ends were trimmed by 3 bases and 5 bases, with 9 bases remaining between them. CDR3 length: 13 residues. The V gene's germline CDR1 is SGHRS and CDR2 YFSETQ. Here the CDR3 DNA reads TGCGCCAGCAGCTCACGACAGAACAATGAGCAGTTCTTC. Translation gives CASSSRQNNEQFF.

The J gene is TRBJ1-2, the V gene TRBV2; the match to TRBD1 covers 7 bases. After removal of 7 bases from V and 6 bases from J, the junction contained 5 bases not matched to a gene. The CDR3 extends over 12 amino acids. The germline V gene has CDR1 SNHLY and CDR2 FYNNEI. CDR3 region: CASTGTVNGYTF. The CDR3 DNA reads as TGTGCCAGCACTGGGACAGTTAATGGCTACACCTTC.

The CDR3: CATSRGDSGGHNEQFF. The CDR3 nucleotides are TGTGCCACCAGCAGAGGGGATAGCGGGGGCCACAATGAGCAGTTCTTC. The chain is built from TRBV15 and TRBJ2-1; TRBD2 agrees at 9 bases. This CDR3 comprises 16 residues. V lost 1 base and J lost 5; bases outside the gene matches: 6. Germline V gene lookup returns CDR1 LNHNV and CDR2 YYDKDF (reference sequence).

The gene calls are TRBV18 and TRBJ2-2; unclear D gene. Per the germline V gene, CDR1 is KGHSH and CDR2 is LQKENI. The CDR3 sequence is 13 residues long. V shed 2 bases and J shed 8 bases, with 9 bases lying between them. CDR3 nucleotides: TGTGCCAGCTCACCAACCAGTACGGGGGAGCTGTTTTTT. This gives the protein CASSPTSTGELFF. Full variable domain (rest looked up from reference TRBV18 and TRBJ2-2): NAGVMQNPRHLVRRRGQEARLRCSPMKGHSHVYWYRQLPEEGLKFMVYLQKENIIDESGMPKERFSAEFPKEGPSILRIQQVVRGDSAAYFCASSPTSTGELFFGEGSRLTVL.